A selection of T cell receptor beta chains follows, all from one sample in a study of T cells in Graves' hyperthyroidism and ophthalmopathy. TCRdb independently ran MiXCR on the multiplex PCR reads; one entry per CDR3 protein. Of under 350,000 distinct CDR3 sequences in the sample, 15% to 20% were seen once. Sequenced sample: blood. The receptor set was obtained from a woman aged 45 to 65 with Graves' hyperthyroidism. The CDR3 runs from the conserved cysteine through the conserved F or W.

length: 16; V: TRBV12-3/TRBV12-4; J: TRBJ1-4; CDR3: CASSFRGGATNEKLFF
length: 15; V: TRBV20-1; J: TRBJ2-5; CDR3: CSARAPTGVEETQYF
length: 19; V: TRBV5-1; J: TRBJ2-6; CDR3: CASSRSGFQRISGANVLTF
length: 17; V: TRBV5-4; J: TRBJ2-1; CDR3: CASSLRTSGGAFNEQFF
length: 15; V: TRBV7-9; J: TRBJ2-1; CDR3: CASSFFRGSYNEQFF
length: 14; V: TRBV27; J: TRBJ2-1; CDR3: CASSKDRGETEQFF
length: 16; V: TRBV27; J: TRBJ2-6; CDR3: CASSFFPPSGANVLTF
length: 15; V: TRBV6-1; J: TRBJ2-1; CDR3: CASIVESPDYNEQFF
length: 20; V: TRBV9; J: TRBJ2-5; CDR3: CASSPGTGLPGTSEQETQYF
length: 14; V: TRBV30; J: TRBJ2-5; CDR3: CAWSPSGLVATQYF
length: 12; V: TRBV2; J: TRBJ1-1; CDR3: CASSWDRGKAFF
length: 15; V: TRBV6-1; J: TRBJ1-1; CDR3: CASSRYRGSGTEAFF
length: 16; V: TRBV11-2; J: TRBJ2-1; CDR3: CASSLVGRGEYNEQFF
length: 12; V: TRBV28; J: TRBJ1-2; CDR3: CASSSRWYGYTF
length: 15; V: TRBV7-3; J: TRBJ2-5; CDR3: CASSLIGGGRETQYF
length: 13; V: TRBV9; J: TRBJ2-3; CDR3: CASSSLNGDTQYF
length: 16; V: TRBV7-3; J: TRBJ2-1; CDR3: CASSSPGTSSYNEQFF
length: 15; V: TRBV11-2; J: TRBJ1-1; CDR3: CASSLRDGMNTEAFF
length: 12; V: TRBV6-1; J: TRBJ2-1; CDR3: CASRDQRHEQFF
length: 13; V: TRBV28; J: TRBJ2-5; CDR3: CASSLLAEETQYF